This T cell receptor (beta chain) was sequenced during a study of beta chain features in type 1 diabetes. Expressed TCRB transcripts were sequenced because the entire RNA isolate underwent reverse transcription. Sequencing used immunoSEQ multiplex PCR; TCRdb keeps in-frame clones, though not all of them. Of about 250,000 clones listed, 12% to 15% are singletons. Unmatched junction bases numbered 6, after V lost 4 bases and J lost 7 bases. Germline loops: CDR1 SGDLS, CDR2 YYNGEE. This CDR3 has 15 amino acids. Based on CD45RO/CCR7/CD25/CD127/CD95/CD27, CD4+ regulatory, stem cell-like memory, naive and central memory cells were sorted.

The receptor was isolated from a woman between 40 and 50 years old in good health. The chain combines TRBV9 with TRBJ2-2; TRBD2 matches 11 bases. Sequenced material: naive CD4+ T cells from blood. As DNA, the CDR3 is TGTGCCAGCAGCCAAGCGGGGACTAGCGGCGGGGAGCTGTTTTTT. Protein sequence: CASSQAGTSGGELFF.